This record covers a single T cell receptor beta chain. Some clones are missing from TCRdb's copy, which holds only in-frame ones; the method was immunoSEQ multiplex PCR. The profile covers 90,000 to 120,000 clones, with approximately 90% appearing a single time and approximately 5.6% taken by the ten largest. The data belong to a study of T cell responses to AZD1222 COVID-19 vaccine. Both about-4-week and about-12-week second-dose recipients were combined. Germline loops: CDR1 MNHEY, CDR2 SVGEGT. The CDR3 loop spans 14 amino acids. V shed 5 bases, J shed 4 bases, and the junction held 5 bases outside the gene matches.

The genes are TRBV6-2 or TRBV6-3 and TRBJ2-7; 10 bases map to TRBD2. The sample here was peripheral blood, taken 28 days after the second AZD1222 dose. This clonotype was sampled from an adult who received the AZD1222 COVID-19 vaccine. CDR3 sequence reads: CASSKYSGRYEQYF. The CDR3 DNA reads as TGTGCCAGCAGTAAGTATAGCGGGAGGTACGAGCAGTACTTC.